This entry is about one T cell receptor (beta chain). Antigen specificity is unknown. This record comes from a study of CD8 T cells in Susac syndrome. An amount of RNA that ranged from about 0.45 to 1 ug was reverse transcribed with random hexamers. TCRdb used MiXCR to reprocess the immunoSEQ multiplex PCR reads, holding one entry per CDR3 protein. The repertoire holds approximately 180,000 distinct CDR3 sequences, approximately 94% seen once, with 0.09% to 0.095% in the top ten. The CDR3 is 19 amino acids. After removal of 4 bases from V and 4 bases from J, the junction contained 18 bases not matched to a gene. Germline loops: CDR1 SGHDT, CDR2 YYEEEE. Findings of the study overall: Regarding the TCR sequencing and HLA analysis, the study admitted that a relatively small number of individuals were involved.

Negative isolation was applied to CD8+ and CD4+ T cells, and FACS enrichment was applied to TEMRA cells. This receptor was obtained from a human donor with multiple sclerosis. The sample was CD4+ T cells from PBMCs. The chain has TRBV5-6 and TRBJ2-3, with 10 nucleotides matching TRBD2. CDR3 nucleotides: TGTGCCAGCAGCCTCCCACTGGGGCCAAGCGGGAGGGCCCCAGATACGCAGTATTTT. Protein sequence: CASSLPLGPSGRAPDTQYF. Variable domain in full (rest from reference TRBV5-6 and TRBJ2-3): DAGVTQSPTHLIKTRGQQVTLRCSPKSGHDTVSWYQQALGQGPQFIFQYYEEEERQRGNFPDRFSGHQFPNYSSELNVNALLLGDSALYLCASSLPLGPSGRAPDTQYFGPGTRLTVL.